This T cell receptor beta chain stems from a study of vaccination effects on CD4 cells after COVID-19. Sequencing used immunoSEQ multiplex PCR; TCRdb keeps in-frame clones, though not all of them. The sample yields tens of thousands of clones, 55% to 85% seen once. CDR1 and CDR2 from the germline V gene are LNHNV and YYDKDF (reference sequence). The length of the CDR3 is 17 residues. V shed 2 bases, J shed 12 bases, and the junction held 19 bases outside the gene matches. ViraFEST used viral peptide pools to expand antigen-specific CD4+ T cells before sequencing. Upon completion of about 10 days in culture, CD4+ T cells were isolated. The vaccine given was either BNT162b2 or mRNA-1273, in two doses. Each vaccine recipient was nucleocapsid antibody negative and had no prior SARS-CoV-2 infection. IL-2 medium supplanted half the medium on days 3 and 7. As concerns this clone: Its antigen is not known.

The rearrangement uses TRBV15 and TRBJ2-1; TRBD2 matches at 7 bases. The sequenced sample was CD4+ T cells from PBMCs cultured with HCoV-229E spike peptides, obtained after COVID-19 vaccination. The origin of this receptor is a human donor who received a COVID-19 vaccine. In DNA form, the CDR3 reads TGTGCCACCAGCAGAATGGGAGGGACTCTAGCCTACAAGGGGCAGTTCTTC. This encodes CATSRMGGTLAYKGQFF.